The following is a T cell receptor (beta chain) sequence with its context. The antigen remains undetermined. This specimen belongs to a study of T cell responses to AZD1222 COVID-19 vaccine. Only in-frame clones appear in the TCRdb table, and some are missing; sequencing was by immunoSEQ multiplex PCR. Of about 120,000 clones detected, around 92% appear once; the ten largest clones hold over 7.5%. Notes on the study in general: Nearly half of the spike-specific TCRs reportedly recognize variant regions that carry no mutations. Following two doses of AZD1222, Spike-specific TCR breadth and depth rose. Among AZD1222 vaccinees, only six or seven were seropositive at baseline.

CDR3 length: 15 residues. Germline CDR1 reads KGHSH; CDR2 reads LQKENI. V dropped 5 bases and J dropped 7 bases, with 18 bases sitting between them. The input for sequencing was peripheral blood, taken 28 days after the second AZD1222 dose. This chain connects TRBV18 to TRBJ1-5; possible D gene TRBD1, 6 bases. The TCR sequence derives from an adult who received the AZD1222 COVID-19 vaccine. The CDR3 here is CASSSGQNNGQPQHF. CDR3 in DNA: TGTGCCAGCTCATCTGGACAGAATAATGGACAGCCCCAGCATTTT.